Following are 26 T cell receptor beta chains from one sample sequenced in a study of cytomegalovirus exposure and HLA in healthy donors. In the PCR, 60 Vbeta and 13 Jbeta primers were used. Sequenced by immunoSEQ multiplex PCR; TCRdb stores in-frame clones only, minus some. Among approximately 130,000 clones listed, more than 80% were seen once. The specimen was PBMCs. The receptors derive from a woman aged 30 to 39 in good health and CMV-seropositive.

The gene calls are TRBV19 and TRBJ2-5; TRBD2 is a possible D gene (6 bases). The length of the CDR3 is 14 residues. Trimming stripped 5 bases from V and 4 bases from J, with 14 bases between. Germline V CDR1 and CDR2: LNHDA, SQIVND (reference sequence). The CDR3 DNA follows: TGTGCCAGTAGTTTCGGGACTTATGGAGAGACCCAGTACTTC. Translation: CASSFGTYGETQYF.

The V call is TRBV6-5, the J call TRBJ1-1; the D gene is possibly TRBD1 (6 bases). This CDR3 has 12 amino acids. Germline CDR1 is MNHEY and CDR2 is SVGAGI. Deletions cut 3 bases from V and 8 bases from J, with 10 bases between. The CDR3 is CASSYGGVEAFF. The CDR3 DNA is TGTGCCAGCAGTTATGGGGGCGTCGAAGCTTTCTTT.

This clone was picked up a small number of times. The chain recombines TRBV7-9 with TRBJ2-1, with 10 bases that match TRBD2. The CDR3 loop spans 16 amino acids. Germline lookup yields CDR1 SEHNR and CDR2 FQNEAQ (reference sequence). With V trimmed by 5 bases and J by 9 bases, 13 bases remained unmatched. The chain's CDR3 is CASSPVGLAGVGEQFF. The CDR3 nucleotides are TGTGCCAGCAGCCCCGTAGGGCTAGCGGGAGTTGGTGAGCAGTTCTTC.

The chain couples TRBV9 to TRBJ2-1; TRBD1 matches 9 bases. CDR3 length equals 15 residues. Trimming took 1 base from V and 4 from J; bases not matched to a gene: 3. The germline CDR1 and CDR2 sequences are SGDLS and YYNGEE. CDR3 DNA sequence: TGTGCCAGCAGCGTATTAGGGACAGGGTACAATGAGCAGTTCTTC. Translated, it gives CASSVLGTGYNEQFF.

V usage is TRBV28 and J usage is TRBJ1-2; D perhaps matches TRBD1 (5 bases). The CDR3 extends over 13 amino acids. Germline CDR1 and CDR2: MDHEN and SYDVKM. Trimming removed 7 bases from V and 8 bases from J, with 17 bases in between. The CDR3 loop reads CASTSTGLWGYTF. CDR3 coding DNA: TGTGCCAGCACCTCAACAGGCTTATGGGGCTACACCTTC.

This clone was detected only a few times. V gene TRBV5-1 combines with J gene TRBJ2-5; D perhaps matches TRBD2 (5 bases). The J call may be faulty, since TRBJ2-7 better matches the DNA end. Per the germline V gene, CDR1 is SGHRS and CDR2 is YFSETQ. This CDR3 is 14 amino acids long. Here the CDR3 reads CASSLAGDSYEQYF. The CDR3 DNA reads TGCGCCAGCAGCTTGGCCGGGGACTCCTACGAGCAGTACTTC.

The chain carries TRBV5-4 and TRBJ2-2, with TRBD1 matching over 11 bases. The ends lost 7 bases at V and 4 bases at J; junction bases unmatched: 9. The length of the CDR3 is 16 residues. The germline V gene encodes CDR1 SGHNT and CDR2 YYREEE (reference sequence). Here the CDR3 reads CASESLGTGGTGELFF. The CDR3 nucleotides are TGTGCCAGCGAAAGCTTGGGGACAGGGGGCACCGGGGAGCTGTTTTTT.

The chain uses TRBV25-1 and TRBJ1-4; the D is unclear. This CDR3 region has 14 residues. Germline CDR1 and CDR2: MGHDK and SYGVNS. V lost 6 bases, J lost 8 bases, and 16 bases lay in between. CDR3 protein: CASSEGGRGEKLFF. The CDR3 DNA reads TGTGCCAGCAGCGAAGGAGGGCGTGGGGAAAAACTGTTTTTT.

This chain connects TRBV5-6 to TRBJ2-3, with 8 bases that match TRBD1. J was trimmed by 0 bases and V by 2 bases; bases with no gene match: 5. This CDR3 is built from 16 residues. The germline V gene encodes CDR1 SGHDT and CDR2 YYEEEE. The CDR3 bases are TGTGCCAGCAGCTTCTCGCGGGACAGGAGCACAGATACGCAGTATTTT. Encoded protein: CASSFSRDRSTDTQYF.

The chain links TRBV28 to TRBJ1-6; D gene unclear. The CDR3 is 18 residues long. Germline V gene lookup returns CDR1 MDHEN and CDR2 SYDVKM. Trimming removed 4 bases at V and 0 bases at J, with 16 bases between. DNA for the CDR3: TGTGCCAGCAGTTCCTCGGAGGCCCTGAGCTCCTATAATTCACCCCTCCACTTT. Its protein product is CASSSSEALSSYNSPLHF.

The CDR3 sequence: CASSRRDSTYEQYF. In nucleotides, the CDR3 is TGCGCCAGCAGTCGCCGGGACAGTACTTACGAGCAGTACTTC. V and J are TRBV23-1 and TRBJ2-7; 7 bases line up with TRBD1. TRBV23-1 is an open reading frame whose function is uncertain. CDR3 length equals 14 residues. Losses at the gene ends were 4 bases for V and 4 bases for J; bases not matched to a gene: 7.

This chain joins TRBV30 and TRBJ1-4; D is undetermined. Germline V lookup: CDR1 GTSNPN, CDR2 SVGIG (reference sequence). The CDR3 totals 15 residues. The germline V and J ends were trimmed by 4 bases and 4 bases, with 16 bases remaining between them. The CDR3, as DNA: TGTGCCTGGAATTCCAGGACGGCGGGTAATGAAAAACTGTTTTTT. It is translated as CAWNSRTAGNEKLFF.

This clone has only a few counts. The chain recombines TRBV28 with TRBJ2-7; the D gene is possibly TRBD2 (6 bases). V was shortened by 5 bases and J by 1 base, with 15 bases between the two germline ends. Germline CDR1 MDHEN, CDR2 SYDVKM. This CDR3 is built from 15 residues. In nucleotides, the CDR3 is TGTGCCAGCAGTGCCAGAGGACTACTTTCCTACGAGCAGTACTTC. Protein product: CASSARGLLSYEQYF.

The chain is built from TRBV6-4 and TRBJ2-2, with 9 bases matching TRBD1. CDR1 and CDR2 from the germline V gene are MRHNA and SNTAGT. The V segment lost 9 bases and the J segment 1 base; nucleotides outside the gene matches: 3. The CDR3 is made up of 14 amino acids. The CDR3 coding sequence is TGTGCCAGTTCGGGACAGGGGAACACCGGGGAGCTGTTTTTT. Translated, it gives CASSGQGNTGELFF.

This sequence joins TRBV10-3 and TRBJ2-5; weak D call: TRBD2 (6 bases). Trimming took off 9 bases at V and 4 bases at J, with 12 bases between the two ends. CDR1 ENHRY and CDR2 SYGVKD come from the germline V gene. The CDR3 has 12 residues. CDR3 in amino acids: CAIAREAETQYF. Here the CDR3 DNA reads TGTGCCATTGCCAGGGAGGCAGAGACCCAGTACTTC.

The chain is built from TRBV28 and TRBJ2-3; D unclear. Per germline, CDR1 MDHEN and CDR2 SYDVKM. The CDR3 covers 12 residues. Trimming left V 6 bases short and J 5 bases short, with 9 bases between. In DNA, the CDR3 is TGTGCCAGCAGAGCCACAGAAGATACGCAGTATTTT. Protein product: CASRATEDTQYF.

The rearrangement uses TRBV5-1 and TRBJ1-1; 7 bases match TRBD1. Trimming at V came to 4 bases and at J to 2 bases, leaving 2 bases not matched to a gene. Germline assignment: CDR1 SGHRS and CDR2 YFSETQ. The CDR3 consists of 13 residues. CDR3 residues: CASSRDSNTEAFF. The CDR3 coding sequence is TGCGCCAGCAGCAGGGACAGTAACACTGAAGCTTTCTTT.

The CDR3 spells CSVASTYEQYF. CDR3 coding DNA: TGCAGCGTCGCCTCTACCTACGAGCAGTACTTC. The V call is TRBV29-1, the J call TRBJ2-7; D remains ambiguous. V was cut by 6 bases and J by 2 bases, with 8 bases left in between. Germline loops: CDR1 SQVTM, CDR2 ANQGSEA. The length of the CDR3 is 11 residues.

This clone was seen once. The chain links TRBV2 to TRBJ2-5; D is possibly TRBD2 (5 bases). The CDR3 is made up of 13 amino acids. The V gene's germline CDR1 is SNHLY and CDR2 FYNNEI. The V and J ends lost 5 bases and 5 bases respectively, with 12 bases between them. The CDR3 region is CASSTNPGETQYF. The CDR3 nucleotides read TGTGCCAGCAGTACGAACCCGGGGGAGACCCAGTACTTC.

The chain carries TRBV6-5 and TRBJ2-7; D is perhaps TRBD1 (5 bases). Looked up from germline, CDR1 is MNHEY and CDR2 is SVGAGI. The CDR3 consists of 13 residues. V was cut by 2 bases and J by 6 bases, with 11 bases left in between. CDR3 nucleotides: TGTGCCAGCAGTTACATGGCAGGGTCCGAGCAGTACTTC. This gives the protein CASSYMAGSEQYF.

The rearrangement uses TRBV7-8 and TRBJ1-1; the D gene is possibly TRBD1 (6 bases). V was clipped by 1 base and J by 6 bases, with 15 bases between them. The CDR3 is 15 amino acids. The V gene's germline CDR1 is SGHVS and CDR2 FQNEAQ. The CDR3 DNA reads TGTGCCAGCAGCTTAGTGAGCTTGGGGGCCTCTGAAGCTTTCTTT. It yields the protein CASSLVSLGASEAFF.

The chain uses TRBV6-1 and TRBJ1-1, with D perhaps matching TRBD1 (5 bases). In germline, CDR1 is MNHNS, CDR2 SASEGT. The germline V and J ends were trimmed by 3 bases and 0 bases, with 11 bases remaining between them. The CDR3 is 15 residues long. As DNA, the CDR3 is TGTGCCAGCAGTGATGGGGGGACTCTGAACACTGAAGCTTTCTTT. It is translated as CASSDGGTLNTEAFF.

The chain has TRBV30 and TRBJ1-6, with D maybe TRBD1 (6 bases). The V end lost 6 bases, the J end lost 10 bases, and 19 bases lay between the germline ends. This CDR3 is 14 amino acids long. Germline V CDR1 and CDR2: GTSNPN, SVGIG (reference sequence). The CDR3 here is CACASQGPRSPLHF. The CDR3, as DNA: TGTGCCTGTGCATCACAGGGCCCACGGTCACCCCTCCACTTT. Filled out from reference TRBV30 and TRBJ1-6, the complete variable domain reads SQTIHQWPATLVQPVGSPLSLECTVEGTSNPNLYWYRQAAGRGLQLLFYSVGIGQISSEVPQNLSASRPQDRQFILSSKKLLLSDSGFYLCACASQGPRSPLHFGNGTRLTVT.

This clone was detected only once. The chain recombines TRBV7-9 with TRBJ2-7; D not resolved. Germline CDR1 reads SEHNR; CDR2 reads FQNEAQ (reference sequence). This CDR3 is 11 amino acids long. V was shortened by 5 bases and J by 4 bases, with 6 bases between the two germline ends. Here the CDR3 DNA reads TGTGCCAGCAGCCCCCTTTACGAGCAGTACTTC. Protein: CASSPLYEQYF. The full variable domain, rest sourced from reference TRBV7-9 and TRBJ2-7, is DTGVSQNPRHKITKRGQNVTFRCDPISEHNRLYWYRQTLGQGPEFLTYFQNEAQLEKSRLLSDRFSAERPKGSFSTLEIQRTEQGDSAMYLCASSPLYEQYFGPGTRLTVT.

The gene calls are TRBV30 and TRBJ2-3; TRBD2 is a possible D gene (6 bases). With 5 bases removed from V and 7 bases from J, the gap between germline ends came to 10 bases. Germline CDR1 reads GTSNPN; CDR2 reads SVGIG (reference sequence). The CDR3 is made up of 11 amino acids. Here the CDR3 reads CAWGGSYTQYF. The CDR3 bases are TGTGCCTGGGGGGGGTCCTATACGCAGTATTTT.

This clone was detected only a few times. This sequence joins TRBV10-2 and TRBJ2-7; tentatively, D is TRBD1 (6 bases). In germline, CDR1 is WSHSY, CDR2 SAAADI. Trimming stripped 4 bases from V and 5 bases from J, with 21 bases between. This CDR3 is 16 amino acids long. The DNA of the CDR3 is TGCGCCAGCAGTGGGCCCGCCCGGGACAACCCGGACGAGCAGTACTTC. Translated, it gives CASSGPARDNPDEQYF.